This TCR beta chain was identified in a study of neurological immune-mediated disorders. Broader study findings: HTLV-1-associated myelopathy displayed the greatest TCR clonal expansion, and multiple sclerosis exhibited the smallest, lower than that of healthy controls. Because no CDR3 amino acid sequences were shared across subjects by expanded clones, private repertoires were suggested in all groups.

Germline values: CDR1 SGHRS, CDR2 YFSETQ. CDR3 length: 15 amino acids. V was clipped by 3 bases and J by 4 bases, with 15 bases between them. This clonotype was picked up many times. Its antigen is still unknown. cDNA synthesis was performed by 5'RACE with 10-nucleotide random UMIs. Per sequencing run, 15-18 subjects together gave over 190 million TCR-beta sequences. In TCRdb, the 5' RACE reads were re-called with MiXCR into one record per CDR3 protein. The data show tens of thousands of distinct CDR3 sequences, around 25% seen once. The TCR originated in a woman between 65 and 79 years old in good health. The chain has TRBV5-1 and TRBJ2-3; D possibly uses TRBD1 or TRBD2 (7 bases each). Sequenced input: PBMCs. The CDR3 DNA reads TGCGCCAGCAGCTCCAGGGGGGGGGTCCCAGATACGCAGTATTTT. This gives the protein CASSSRGGVPDTQYF. The variable domain in full, with the rest retrieved from reference TRBV5-1 and TRBJ2-3, is KAGVTQTPRYLIKTRGQQVTLSCSPISGHRSVSWYQQTPGQGLQFLFEYFSETQRNKGNFPGRFSGRQFSNSRSEMNVSTLELGDSALYLCASSSRGGVPDTQYFGPGTRLTVL.